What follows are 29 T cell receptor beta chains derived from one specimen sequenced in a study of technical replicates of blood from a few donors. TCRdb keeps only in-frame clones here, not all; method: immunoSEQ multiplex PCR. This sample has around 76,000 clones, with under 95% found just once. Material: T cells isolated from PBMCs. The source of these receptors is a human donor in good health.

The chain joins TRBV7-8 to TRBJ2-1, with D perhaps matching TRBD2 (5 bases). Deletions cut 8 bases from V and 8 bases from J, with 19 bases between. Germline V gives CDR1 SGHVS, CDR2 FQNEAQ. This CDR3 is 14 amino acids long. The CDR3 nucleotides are TGTGCCAGCTACGGGCCAGAGGGTTTCTATGAGCAGTTCTTC. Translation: CASYGPEGFYEQFF.

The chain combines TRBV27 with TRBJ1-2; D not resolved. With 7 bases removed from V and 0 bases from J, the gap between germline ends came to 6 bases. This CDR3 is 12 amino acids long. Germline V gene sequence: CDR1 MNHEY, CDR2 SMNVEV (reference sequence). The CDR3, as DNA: TGTGCCAGCATGAGGCCTAACTATGGCTACACCTTC. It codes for CASMRPNYGYTF.

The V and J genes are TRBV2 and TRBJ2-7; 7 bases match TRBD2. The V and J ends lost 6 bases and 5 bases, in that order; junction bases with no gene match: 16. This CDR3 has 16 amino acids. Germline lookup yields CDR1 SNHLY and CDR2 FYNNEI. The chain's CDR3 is CASRSRASGYIDEQYF. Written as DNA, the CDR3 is TGTGCCAGCAGAAGCAGGGCTAGCGGTTACATCGACGAGCAGTACTTC.

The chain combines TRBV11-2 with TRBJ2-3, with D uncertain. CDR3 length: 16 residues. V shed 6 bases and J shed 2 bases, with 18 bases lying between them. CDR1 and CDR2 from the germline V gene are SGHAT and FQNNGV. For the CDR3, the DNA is TGTGCCAGCAGGCTGATCGCGGTAAAGTCCACAGATACGCAGTATTTT. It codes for CASRLIAVKSTDTQYF.

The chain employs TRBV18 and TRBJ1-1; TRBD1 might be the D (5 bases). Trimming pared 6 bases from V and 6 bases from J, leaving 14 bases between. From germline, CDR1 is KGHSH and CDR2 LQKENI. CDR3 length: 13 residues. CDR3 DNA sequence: TGTGCCAGCTCGAACGCAGGGTCCCCTGAAGCTTTCTTT. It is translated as CASSNAGSPEAFF.

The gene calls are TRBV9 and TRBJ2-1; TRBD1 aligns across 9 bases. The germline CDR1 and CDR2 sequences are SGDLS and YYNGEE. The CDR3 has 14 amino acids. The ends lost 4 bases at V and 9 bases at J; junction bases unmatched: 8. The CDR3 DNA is TGTGCCAGCAGCCTTGACAGGGGGTCTACTGAGCAGTTCTTC. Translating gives CASSLDRGSTEQFF.

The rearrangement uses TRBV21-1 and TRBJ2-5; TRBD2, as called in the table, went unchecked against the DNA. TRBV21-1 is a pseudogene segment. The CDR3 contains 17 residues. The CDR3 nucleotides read TGTGCCAGCAAGGAGACTAGCCAACCCGAGCCCCAAGAGACCCAGTACTTC. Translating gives CASKETSQPEPQETQYF.

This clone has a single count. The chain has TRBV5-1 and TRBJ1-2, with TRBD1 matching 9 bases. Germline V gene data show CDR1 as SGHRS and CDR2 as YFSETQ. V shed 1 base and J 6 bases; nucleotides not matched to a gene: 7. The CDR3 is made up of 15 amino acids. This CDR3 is CASSLPSGTGNGYTF. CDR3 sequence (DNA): TGCGCCAGCAGCTTGCCCTCCGGGACAGGGAATGGCTACACCTTC.

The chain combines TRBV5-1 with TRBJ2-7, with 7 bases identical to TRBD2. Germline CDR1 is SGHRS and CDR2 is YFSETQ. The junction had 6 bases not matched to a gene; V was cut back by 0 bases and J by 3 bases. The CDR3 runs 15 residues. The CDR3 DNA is TGCGCCAGCAGCTTGGTGACGGGAGGCCTCTACGAGCAGTACTTC. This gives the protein CASSLVTGGLYEQYF. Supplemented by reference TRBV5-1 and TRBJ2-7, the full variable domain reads KAGVTQTPRYLIKTRGQQVTLSCSPISGHRSVSWYQQTPGQGLQFLFEYFSETQRNKGNFPGRFSGRQFSNSRSEMNVSTLELGDSALYLCASSLVTGGLYEQYFGPGTRLTVT.

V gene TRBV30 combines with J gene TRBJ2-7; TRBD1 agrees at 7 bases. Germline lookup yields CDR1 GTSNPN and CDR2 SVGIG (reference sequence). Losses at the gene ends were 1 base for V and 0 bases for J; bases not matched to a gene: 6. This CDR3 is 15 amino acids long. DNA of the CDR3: TGTGCCTGGAGTGGAACAGGGGTAATCTCCTACGAGCAGTACTTC. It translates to CAWSGTGVISYEQYF.

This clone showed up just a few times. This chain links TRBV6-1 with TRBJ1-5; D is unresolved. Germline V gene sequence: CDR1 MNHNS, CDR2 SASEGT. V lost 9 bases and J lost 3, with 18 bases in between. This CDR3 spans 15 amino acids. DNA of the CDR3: TGTGCCAGTTGCAAAGTTGACGGAGACAATCAGCCCCAGCATTTT. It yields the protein CASCKVDGDNQPQHF.

The CDR3 is CASTLLAGAINTNTGELFF. In nucleotides, the CDR3 is TGCGCCAGCACTTTACTAGCGGGGGCCATAAACACGAACACCGGGGAGCTGTTTTTT. This chain uses TRBV10-2 with TRBJ2-2, with 11 nucleotides matching TRBD2. Trimming took 7 bases from V and 0 from J; bases not matched to a gene: 13. Germline CDR1 WSHSY, CDR2 SAAADI. The CDR3 contains 19 residues.

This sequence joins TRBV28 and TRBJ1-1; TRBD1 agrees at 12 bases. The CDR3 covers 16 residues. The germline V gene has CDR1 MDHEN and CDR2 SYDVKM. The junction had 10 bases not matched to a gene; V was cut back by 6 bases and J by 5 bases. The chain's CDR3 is CASRAPGQGARTEAFF. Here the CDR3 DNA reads TGTGCCAGCAGAGCTCCGGGACAGGGGGCGAGAACTGAAGCTTTCTTT.

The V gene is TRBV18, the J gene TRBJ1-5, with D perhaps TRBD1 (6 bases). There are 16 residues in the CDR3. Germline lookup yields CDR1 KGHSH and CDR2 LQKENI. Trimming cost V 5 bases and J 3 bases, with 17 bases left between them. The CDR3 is CASSDDKGTHNQPQHF. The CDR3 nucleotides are TGTGCCAGCTCAGACGATAAAGGGACACACAATCAGCCCCAGCATTTT.

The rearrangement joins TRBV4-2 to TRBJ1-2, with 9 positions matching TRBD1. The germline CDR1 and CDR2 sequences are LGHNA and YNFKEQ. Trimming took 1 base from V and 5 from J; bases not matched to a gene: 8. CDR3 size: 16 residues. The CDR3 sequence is CASSQARGQGLYGYTF. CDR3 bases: TGTGCCAGCAGCCAAGCCAGGGGACAGGGTTTATATGGCTACACCTTC.

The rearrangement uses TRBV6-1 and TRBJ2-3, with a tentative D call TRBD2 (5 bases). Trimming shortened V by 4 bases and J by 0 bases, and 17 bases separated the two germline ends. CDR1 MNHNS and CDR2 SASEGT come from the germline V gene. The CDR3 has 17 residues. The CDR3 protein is CASSVKGRGLSTDTQYF. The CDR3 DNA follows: TGTGCCAGCAGTGTTAAGGGTCGGGGATTAAGCACAGATACGCAGTATTTT.

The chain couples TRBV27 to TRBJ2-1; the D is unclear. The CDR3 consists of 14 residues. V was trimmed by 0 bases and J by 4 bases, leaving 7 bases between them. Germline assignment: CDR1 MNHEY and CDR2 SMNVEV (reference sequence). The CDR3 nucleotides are TGTGCCAGCAGTTTATCAGTAGTTTACAATGAGCAGTTCTTC. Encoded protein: CASSLSVVYNEQFF.

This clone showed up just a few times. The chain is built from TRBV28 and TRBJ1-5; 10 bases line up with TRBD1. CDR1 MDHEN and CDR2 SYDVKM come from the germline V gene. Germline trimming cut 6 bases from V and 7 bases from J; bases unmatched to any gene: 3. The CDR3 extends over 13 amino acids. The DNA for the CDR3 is TGTGCCAGCAGGGGGACAGGGGAGCAGCCCCAGCATTTT. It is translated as CASRGTGEQPQHF.

The CDR3 DNA follows: TGTGCCAGCAGTTTCGGGGATACGCAGTATTTT. Translated: CASSFGDTQYF. J is TRBJ2-3 and V is TRBV27; D is unresolved. This CDR3 is 11 amino acids long. V was cut by 3 bases and J by 6 bases, with 4 bases left in between. Germline loops: CDR1 MNHEY, CDR2 SMNVEV (reference sequence).

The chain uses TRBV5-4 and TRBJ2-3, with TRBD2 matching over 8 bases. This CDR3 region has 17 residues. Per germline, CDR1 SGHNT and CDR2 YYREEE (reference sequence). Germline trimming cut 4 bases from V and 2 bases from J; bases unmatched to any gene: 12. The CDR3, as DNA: TGTGCCAGCAGCCAAGGACTAGCTAGGGGCCCCACAGATACGCAGTATTTT. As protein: CASSQGLARGPTDTQYF. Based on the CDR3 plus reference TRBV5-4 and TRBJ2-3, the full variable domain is ETGVTQSPTHLIKTRGQQVTLRCSSQSGHNTVSWYQQALGQGPQFIFQYYREEENGRGNFPPRFSGLQFPNYSSELNVNALELDDSALYLCASSQGLARGPTDTQYFGPGTRLTVL.

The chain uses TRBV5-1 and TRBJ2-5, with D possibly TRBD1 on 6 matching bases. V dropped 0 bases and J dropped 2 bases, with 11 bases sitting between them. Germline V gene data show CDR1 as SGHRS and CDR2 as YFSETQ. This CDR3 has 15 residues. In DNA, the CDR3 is TGCGCCAGCAGCTTGGATAAAGGGGGTCAAGAGACCCAGTACTTC. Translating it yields CASSLDKGGQETQYF.

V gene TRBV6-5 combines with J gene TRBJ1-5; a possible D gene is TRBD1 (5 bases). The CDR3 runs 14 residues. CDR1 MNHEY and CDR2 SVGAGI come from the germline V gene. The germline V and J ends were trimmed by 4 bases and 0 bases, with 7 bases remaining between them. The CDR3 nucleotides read TGTGCCAGCAGTTCAAGGGGTAGCAATCAGCCCCAGCATTTT. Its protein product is CASSSRGSNQPQHF.

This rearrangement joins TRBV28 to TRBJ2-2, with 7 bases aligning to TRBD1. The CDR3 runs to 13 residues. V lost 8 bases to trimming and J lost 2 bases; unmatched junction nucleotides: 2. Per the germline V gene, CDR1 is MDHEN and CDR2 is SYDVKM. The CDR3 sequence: CASGTANTGELFF. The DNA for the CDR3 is TGTGCCAGCGGGACAGCAAACACCGGGGAGCTGTTTTTT.

CDR3 DNA: TGTGCCAGCAGTTTAGTCGTGACAGGGTCCTACGAGCAGTACTTC. Its translation is CASSLVVTGSYEQYF. The chain is built from TRBV28 and TRBJ2-7, with TRBD1 matching 7 bases. The germline V gene has CDR1 MDHEN and CDR2 SYDVKM. V gave up 2 bases and J gave up 1 base; unmatched junction bases: 5. The CDR3 contains 15 residues.

CDR3 nucleotides: TGCGCCAGCAGCTTGGCTGCGGGAGCTGGTAATGAGCAGTTCTTC. This codes for CASSLAAGAGNEQFF. This rearrangement joins TRBV5-1 to TRBJ2-1; 7 bases are a match to TRBD2. Germline V gives CDR1 SGHRS, CDR2 YFSETQ. This CDR3 region has 15 residues. Unmatched junction bases numbered 7, after V lost 0 bases and J lost 7 bases.

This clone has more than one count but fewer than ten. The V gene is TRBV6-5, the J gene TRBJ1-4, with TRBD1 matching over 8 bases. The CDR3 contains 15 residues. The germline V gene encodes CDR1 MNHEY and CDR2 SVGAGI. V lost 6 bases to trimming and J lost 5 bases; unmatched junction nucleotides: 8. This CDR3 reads CASSDFQGANEKLFF. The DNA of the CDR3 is TGTGCCAGCAGCGATTTTCAGGGGGCGAATGAAAAACTGTTTTTT.

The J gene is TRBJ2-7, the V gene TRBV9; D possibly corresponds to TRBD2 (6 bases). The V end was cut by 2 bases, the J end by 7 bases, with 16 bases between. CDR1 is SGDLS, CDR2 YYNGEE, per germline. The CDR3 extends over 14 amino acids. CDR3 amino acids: CASSVGRRSVEQYF. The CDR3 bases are TGTGCCAGCAGCGTGGGGAGGAGGTCAGTAGAGCAGTACTTC.

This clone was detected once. The CDR3 DNA sequence: TGCGCCAGCAGATTAGGAGCACACAATGAGCAGTTCTTC. Protein sequence: CASRLGAHNEQFF. V usage is TRBV10-2 and J usage is TRBJ2-1; D call uncertain. The V gene lost 6 bases and the J gene lost 5 bases, with 11 bases spanning the gap. Germline lookup yields CDR1 WSHSY and CDR2 SAAADI. There are 13 residues in the CDR3.

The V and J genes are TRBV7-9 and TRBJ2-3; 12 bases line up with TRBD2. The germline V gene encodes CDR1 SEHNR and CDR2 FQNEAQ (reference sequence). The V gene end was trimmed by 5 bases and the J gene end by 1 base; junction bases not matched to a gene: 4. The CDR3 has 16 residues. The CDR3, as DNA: TGTGCCAGCAGCGTACGACTAGCGGGGGGCACAGATACGCAGTATTTT. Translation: CASSVRLAGGTDTQYF.